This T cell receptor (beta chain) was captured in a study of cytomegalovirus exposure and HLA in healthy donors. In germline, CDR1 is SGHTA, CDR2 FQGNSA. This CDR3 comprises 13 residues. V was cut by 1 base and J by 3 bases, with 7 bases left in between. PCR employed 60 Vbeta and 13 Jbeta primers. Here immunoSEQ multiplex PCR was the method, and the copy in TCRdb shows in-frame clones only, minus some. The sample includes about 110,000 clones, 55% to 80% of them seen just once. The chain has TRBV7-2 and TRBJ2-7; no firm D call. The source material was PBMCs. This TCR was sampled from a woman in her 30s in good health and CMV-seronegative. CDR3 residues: CASSLGQNYEQYF. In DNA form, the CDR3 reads TGTGCCAGCAGCTTAGGCCAGAACTACGAGCAGTACTTC.